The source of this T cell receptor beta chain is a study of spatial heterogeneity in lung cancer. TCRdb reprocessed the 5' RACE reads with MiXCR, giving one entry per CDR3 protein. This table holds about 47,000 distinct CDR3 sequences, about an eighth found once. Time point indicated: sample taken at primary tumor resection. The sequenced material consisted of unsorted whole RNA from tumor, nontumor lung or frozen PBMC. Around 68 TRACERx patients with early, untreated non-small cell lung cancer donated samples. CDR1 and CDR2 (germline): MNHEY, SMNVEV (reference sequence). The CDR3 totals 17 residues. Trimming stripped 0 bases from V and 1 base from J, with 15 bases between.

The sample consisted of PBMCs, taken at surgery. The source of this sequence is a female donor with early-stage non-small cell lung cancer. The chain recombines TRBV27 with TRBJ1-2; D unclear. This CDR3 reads CASSLSATDRVNYGYTF. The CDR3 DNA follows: TGTGCCAGCAGTTTATCGGCCACGGACCGGGTTAACTATGGCTACACCTTC.